A single sample gave rise to the 27 T cell receptor beta chains below, sequenced in a study of T-cell memory formation after mild COVID-19. TCRdb used MiXCR to reprocess the 5' RACE reads, holding one entry per CDR3 protein. The repertoire holds hundreds of thousands of distinct CDR3 sequences, with more than 15% as singletons. Sequenced material: PBMCs or a T cell subset sorted from them (not recorded which). These receptors originate from an adult woman who had mild COVID-19 (a few samples of this study predate the infection). Cell type and time point are not known.

The V call is TRBV20-1, the J call TRBJ1-1; 11 bases are shared with TRBD1. With 1 base clipped from V and 6 bases from J, the junction kept 13 bases outside the gene matches. The CDR3 loop spans 17 amino acids. Germline assignment: CDR1 DFQATT and CDR2 SNEGSKA (reference sequence). This chain's CDR3 is CSARAYMGQGEKAEAFF. The DNA of the CDR3 is TGCAGTGCTAGAGCTTATATGGGACAGGGGGAGAAGGCTGAAGCTTTCTTT.

In its sample, this clonotype was seen a few times. This chain joins TRBV14 and TRBJ2-5; D is perhaps TRBD1 (6 bases). The germline V and J ends were trimmed by 1 base and 5 bases, with 14 bases remaining between them. The CDR3 has 15 residues. CDR1 SGHDN and CDR2 FVKESK come from the germline V gene. CDR3 amino acids: CASSQGLTRGETQYF. The CDR3 DNA sequence: TGTGCCAGCAGCCAAGGGCTCACGAGGGGGGAGACCCAGTACTTC.

This clonotype appeared a few times. This chain uses TRBV24-1 with TRBJ2-1; TRBD1 might be the D (6 bases). CDR3 length equals 17 residues. CDR1 is KGHDR and CDR2 is SFDVKD in the germline V gene. V lost 3 bases and J lost 3, with 17 bases in between. The CDR3 DNA sequence: TGTGCCACCAGTGATGGCGGACAGTCCAGGAGCTACAATGAGCAGTTCTTC. Its protein product is CATSDGGQSRSYNEQFF.

The chain couples TRBV5-5 to TRBJ1-2; the D is unclear. Trimming took 1 base from V and 4 from J, leaving 14 bases between them. Germline lookup yields CDR1 SGHKS and CDR2 YYEKEE (reference sequence). The CDR3 loop spans 15 amino acids. CDR3 sequence: CASSLWDKAPYGYTF. The CDR3 region has the DNA TGTGCCAGCAGCTTGTGGGATAAGGCTCCCTATGGCTACACCTTC.

There are a few counts of this clonotype. V is TRBV7-9 and J is TRBJ2-1, with TRBD2 matching 9 bases. With 10 bases clipped from V and 4 bases from J, the junction kept 11 bases outside the gene matches. The CDR3 is 15 residues long. The germline V gene has CDR1 SEHNR and CDR2 FQNEAQ (reference sequence). The CDR3 region has the DNA TGTGCCACCTCCCCTCTAGCGGGGATATACAATGAGCAGTTCTTC. Its translation is CATSPLAGIYNEQFF.

Ten or more counts support this clonotype. This sequence joins TRBV30 and TRBJ2-3; D possibly matches TRBD1 or TRBD2 (5 bases each). Germline V gene data show CDR1 as GTSNPN and CDR2 as SVGIG (reference sequence). This CDR3 has 13 residues. Trimming removed 4 bases at V and 8 bases at J, with 16 bases between. CDR3 in amino acids: CAWKRSPRGTQYF. The CDR3 nucleotides read TGTGCCTGGAAGCGGAGCCCAAGGGGTACGCAGTATTTT. Looking up the rest from reference TRBV30 and TRBJ2-3 gives the full variable domain: SQTIHQWPATLVQPVGSPLSLECTVEGTSNPNLYWYRQAAGRGLQLLFYSVGIGQISSEVPQNLSASRPQDRQFILSSKKLLLSDSGFYLCAWKRSPRGTQYFGPGTRLTVL.

The rearrangement uses TRBV7-9 and TRBJ1-5, with 8 bases aligning to TRBD1. Germline CDR1 reads SEHNR; CDR2 reads FQNEAQ (reference sequence). This CDR3 has 14 residues. The V gene end was trimmed by 6 bases and the J gene end by 0 bases; junction bases not matched to a gene: 1. The DNA of the CDR3 is TGTGCCAGCAGGGGGACAGGTAGCAATCAGCCCCAGCATTTT. It translates to CASRGTGSNQPQHF.

This clonotype was recorded a few times. V and J are TRBV27 and TRBJ2-1; TRBD2 matches at 11 bases. The CDR3 covers 17 residues. CDR1 and CDR2 (germline): MNHEY, SMNVEV (reference sequence). V shed 3 bases, J shed 6 bases, and the junction held 10 bases outside the gene matches. The CDR3 bases are TGTGCCAGCAGTTTCCCACCGACTAGCGGGACCGTCAATGAGCAGTTCTTC. Translating it yields CASSFPPTSGTVNEQFF.

The V and J genes are TRBV5-5 and TRBJ1-2, with 8 bases aligning to TRBD1. Germline CDR1 is SGHKS and CDR2 is YYEKEE (reference sequence). With V trimmed by 1 base and J by 6 bases, 2 bases remained unmatched. The CDR3 loop spans 13 amino acids. The CDR3, as DNA: TGTGCCAGCAGCTTGAACAGGGGGAATGGCTACACCTTC. Protein sequence: CASSLNRGNGYTF.

Comments on this clonotype: One end of the junction varies from germline; a read error may be responsible. This sequence joins TRBV12-3 or TRBV12-4 and TRBJ2-7; TRBD1 is a possible D gene (6 bases). The CDR3 spans 12 residues. The DNA for the CDR3 is TGTGCCAGTGGGTCGGATGTGGGACATTGCGACTTC. It encodes CASGSDVGHCDF.

V is TRBV12-3 or TRBV12-4 and J is TRBJ2-1; 16 bases align to TRBD2. V shed 5 bases and J 8 bases; nucleotides not matched to a gene: 3. The CDR3 loop spans 15 amino acids. The CDR3 region is CASSPGTSGGDEQFF. In nucleotides, the CDR3 is TGTGCCAGCAGTCCCGGGACTAGCGGGGGGGATGAGCAGTTCTTC.

This clonotype was counted only a few times. V is TRBV7-9 and J is TRBJ2-5; 9 bases are shared with TRBD2. Germline CDR1 SEHNR, CDR2 FQNEAQ (reference sequence). Trimming cost V 5 bases and J 5 bases; bases outside gene matches: 6. CDR3 length: 14 residues. DNA of the CDR3: TGTGCCAGCAGCCTACTAGCGGGTAATGAGACCCAGTACTTC. Its protein product is CASSLLAGNETQYF.

This clonotype appeared a few times. This chain joins TRBV5-6 and TRBJ2-3; 7 bases map to TRBD2. The CDR3 runs 13 residues. V lost 4 bases to trimming and J lost 14 bases; unmatched junction nucleotides: 13. Germline CDR1 reads SGHDT; CDR2 reads YYEEEE. CDR3 residues: CASSERRPGRLYF. As DNA, the CDR3 is TGTGCCAGCAGCGAAAGACGACCCGGGAGGTTGTATTTT.

The CDR3 DNA reads TGTGCCAGCAGCCACCAGACCTACAATGAGCAGTTCTTC. It yields the protein CASSHQTYNEQFF. V is TRBV12-3 or TRBV12-4 and J is TRBJ2-1; D ambiguous. The CDR3 extends over 13 amino acids. Trimming stripped 6 bases from V and 2 bases from J, with 8 bases between.

In regard to this clonotype: This sequence may be a read error, since a much larger clone differs from it by one base. The rearrangement uses TRBV6-1 and TRBJ1-5; TRBD1 matches at 9 bases. The CDR3 is 14 amino acids. Germline V gives CDR1 MNHNS, CDR2 SASEGT. The V gene end was trimmed by 4 bases and the J gene end by 4 bases; junction bases not matched to a gene: 2. CDR3 protein: CASSVQGANQPQHF. CDR3 coding DNA: TGTGCCAGCAGTGTACAGGGGGCGAATCAGCCCCAGCATTTT.

The chain carries TRBV25-1 and TRBJ2-7, with 7 bases identical to TRBD1. Unmatched junction bases numbered 8, after V lost 5 bases and J lost 7 bases. The length of the CDR3 is 13 residues. CDR1 MGHDK and CDR2 SYGVNS come from the germline V gene. Here the CDR3 DNA reads TGTGCCAGCAGTCCGGGACAGAGGAGGGAGCAGTACTTC. Its protein product is CASSPGQRREQYF.

J is TRBJ2-7 and V is TRBV5-6; D unresolved. This CDR3 contains 13 residues. V was pared by 0 bases and J by 3 bases, with 7 bases between. CDR1 is SGHDT and CDR2 is YYEEEE in the germline V gene. CDR3 nucleotides: TGTGCCAGCAGCTTGGTGGAAAACTACGAGCAGTACTTC. It encodes CASSLVENYEQYF.

This clonotype came up a few times. This sequence joins TRBV6-5 and TRBJ1-5, with D perhaps matching TRBD1 (5 bases). V gave up 0 bases and J gave up 1 base, with 7 bases separating them. Germline V gene sequence: CDR1 MNHEY, CDR2 SVGAGI. This CDR3 has 15 residues. The CDR3 DNA reads as TGTGCCAGCAGTTACTCGTGGGACAGCAATCAGCCCCAGCATTTT. Translated: CASSYSWDSNQPQHF.

This chain connects TRBV7-9 to TRBJ2-2; D is possibly TRBD1 (5 bases). CDR3 length: 13 residues. Germline V gene data show CDR1 as SEHNR and CDR2 as FQNEAQ (reference sequence). With 8 bases removed from V and 4 bases from J, the gap between germline ends came to 11 bases. Written as DNA, the CDR3 is TGTGCCAGCGAAGGGGTTGGCACCGGGGAGCTGTTTTTT. This sequence encodes CASEGVGTGELFF.

The chain uses TRBV7-9 and TRBJ2-1; D may be TRBD2 (5 bases). Looked up from germline, CDR1 is SEHNR and CDR2 is FQNEAQ (reference sequence). This CDR3 has 16 residues. The V gene lost 3 bases and the J gene lost 7 bases, with 19 bases spanning the gap. The CDR3 bases are TGTGCCAGCAGCTTGATAGAGCGGCTTTTGGGGAATGAGCAGTTCTTC. Protein sequence: CASSLIERLLGNEQFF.

This clonotype was seen a few times. The chain combines TRBV7-2 with TRBJ2-1; 10 positions agree with TRBD1. Germline CDR1 SGHTA, CDR2 FQGNSA. The CDR3 runs 14 residues. V was clipped by 8 bases and J by 6 bases; unmatched bases: 7. The CDR3 region has the DNA TGTGCCAGCGTACATAGGGACAGGGGCAATGAGCAGTTCTTC. Its protein is CASVHRDRGNEQFF.

This clonotype showed up just a few times. The chain carries TRBV7-2 and TRBJ1-3; D uncertain. The V end lost 4 bases, the J end lost 4 bases, and 11 bases lay between the germline ends. Germline V gene sequence: CDR1 SGHTA, CDR2 FQGNSA. The CDR3 extends over 14 amino acids. The CDR3 sequence: CASSSSYFGNTIYF. The CDR3 DNA follows: TGTGCCAGCAGCTCCTCGTATTTCGGAAACACCATATATTTT.

The rearrangement uses TRBV20-1 and TRBJ2-3; 15 bases agree with TRBD2. The J segment lost 5 bases and the V segment lost 5 bases, leaving 5 bases of the junction unmatched. The CDR3 runs 15 residues. Germline V CDR1 and CDR2: DFQATT, SNEGSKA (reference sequence). CDR3 nucleotides: TGCAGTGCTTACCGGACTAGCGGGGGGGGAGATACGCAGTATTTT. Translating it yields CSAYRTSGGGDTQYF.

This clonotype came up once. V gene TRBV28 combines with J gene TRBJ1-1, with D unresolved. V lost 6 bases, J lost 3 bases, and 8 bases lay in between. In germline, CDR1 is MDHEN, CDR2 SYDVKM. The length of the CDR3 is 12 residues. This chain's CDR3 is CASRPQYTEAFF. The CDR3 bases are TGTGCCAGCAGACCACAGTACACTGAAGCTTTCTTT.

V gene TRBV20-1 combines with J gene TRBJ2-3; D is perhaps TRBD1 or TRBD2 (5 bases each). With 3 bases removed from V and 2 bases from J, the gap between germline ends came to 12 bases. The germline V gene encodes CDR1 DFQATT and CDR2 SNEGSKA (reference sequence). There are 14 residues in the CDR3. CDR3 residues: CSASPGRATDTQYF. The CDR3 bases are TGCAGTGCTAGCCCGGGACGGGCCACAGATACGCAGTATTTT.

V is TRBV7-9 and J is TRBJ2-7, with 8 bases matching TRBD2. The germline V gene has CDR1 SEHNR and CDR2 FQNEAQ (reference sequence). The CDR3 runs to 15 residues. J gave up 6 bases and V 2 bases, and 9 bases lay outside the gene matches. The CDR3 nucleotides are TGTGCCAGCAGCTTACCGGGACTAGTTAGTCTCGAGCAGTACTTC. This sequence encodes CASSLPGLVSLEQYF.

The chain has TRBV7-9 and TRBJ2-3, with TRBD2 identical over 11 bases. J was trimmed by 2 bases and V by 1 base; bases with no gene match: 14. The CDR3 consists of 20 residues. Per germline, CDR1 SEHNR and CDR2 FQNEAQ (reference sequence). The CDR3 is CASSLGTEESTSGDTDTQYF. In DNA, the CDR3 is TGTGCCAGCAGCTTAGGAACCGAGGAGTCGACTAGCGGGGACACAGATACGCAGTATTTT.